This entry is about one TCR beta chain. These data are taken from a study of cytomegalovirus exposure and HLA in healthy donors. Use of 60 Vbeta and 13 Jbeta primers characterized the PCR. Libraries were prepared by immunoSEQ multiplex PCR; TCRdb keeps only in-frame clonotypes and omits some of them. The table has fewer than 100,000 clones, more than 70% seen once. This CDR3 is built from 16 residues. Germline assignment: CDR1 SGHNT and CDR2 YENEEA. Trimming removed 1 base from V and 1 base from J; junction bases left unmatched: 6. The chain carries TRBV11-3 and TRBJ1-1; the match to TRBD1 covers 7 bases. The sequencing input was PBMCs. The sequence was collected from a male donor in good health and CMV-seropositive. In DNA form, the CDR3 reads TGTGCCAGCAGCTTAGGCACAGGGGCCCCGAACACTGAAGCTTTCTTT. Translated: CASSLGTGAPNTEAFF.